The sequence of this TCR beta chain was determined in a study of human T cells and chemical hapten exposure. Whole-study context: Per-sample TCR yield variation was attributed mainly to small pooled library volume differences. Study-wide results and caveats: DPC sensitization produced no change in TCRs with frequency above 1 in 1000.

Total RNA extraction was carried out from unfractionated whole blood. It was the library that attached unique molecular identifiers to individual cDNA molecules. As originally analysed: TCR counts had a median of about 92,000 per sample and spanned about 23,224 to 750,000. TCRdb called the 5' RACE reads again in MiXCR, with one record for every CDR3 protein. The V and J calls and clone size are TCRdb's, not the authors'. The data show approximately 110,000 distinct CDR3 sequences, approximately 19% seen once. This clonotype showed up just a few times. Antigen: not known. This clonotype was obtained from a human donor in good health.

CDR3 in DNA: TGTGCCATCAAAGGGAGCTCCTACAATGAGCAGTTCTTC. Protein product: CAIKGSSYNEQFF. V usage is TRBV10-3 and J usage is TRBJ2-1, with a weak D call TRBD2 (5 bases). The ends were cut back, 7 bases at V and 0 bases at J, with 7 bases in the middle. This CDR3 region has 13 residues. Germline values: CDR1 ENHRY, CDR2 SYGVKD.